Shown below are 21 T cell receptor beta chains from a single sample sequenced in a study of blood T cell repertoires in COVID-19. Data came from immunoSEQ multiplex PCR; TCRdb stores just in-frame clones and leaves some out. Among some 190,000 clones listed, 70% to 90% were seen once. Sequencing used peripheral blood. Every receptor here comes from a man in his fifties or sixties with acute or convalescent COVID-19.

The rearrangement links TRBV28 to TRBJ2-4, with a tentative D call TRBD1 (6 bases). Germline V gene sequence: CDR1 MDHEN, CDR2 SYDVKM. This CDR3 is 14 amino acids long. V lost 2 bases and J lost 1, with 6 bases in between. CDR3 DNA: TGTGCCAGCAGTTTACAGGGGGCCAAAAACATTCAGTACTTC. The encoded protein is CASSLQGAKNIQYF.

The chain links TRBV12-3 or TRBV12-4 to TRBJ1-1; D is ambiguous. Between the trimmed V and J ends, which lost 6 bases and 0 bases, there was a span of 8 bases. The CDR3 runs 13 residues. This chain's CDR3 is CASSLQVNTEAFF. CDR3 nucleotide sequence: TGTGCCAGCAGCCTTCAGGTGAACACTGAAGCTTTCTTT.

The chain carries TRBV9 and TRBJ2-2; TRBD2 aligns across 7 bases. Germline lookup yields CDR1 SGDLS and CDR2 YYNGEE. The CDR3 extends over 18 amino acids. V dropped 1 base and J dropped 0; count of bases not matched to a gene: 9. The CDR3 DNA is TGTGCCAGCAGCGTAATTGGAGCGGGGTACCCGAACACCGGGGAGCTGTTTTTT. It translates to CASSVIGAGYPNTGELFF.

Concerning this clone: A junction boundary mismatches the germline segment, possibly from a read error. This sequence joins TRBV2 and TRBJ1-5, with unresolved D. This CDR3 has 15 residues. The V gene's germline CDR1 is SNHLY and CDR2 FYNNEI. The CDR3 sequence is CDSSAHSNSNQPQHF. The CDR3 coding sequence is TGTGACAGCAGCGCCCACAGTAATAGCAATCAGCCCCAGCATTTT.

The chain couples TRBV6-5 to TRBJ2-7; D gene uncertain. CDR1 is MNHEY, CDR2 SVGAGI, per germline. V was shortened by 6 bases and J by 3 bases, with 12 bases between the two germline ends. The length of the CDR3 is 13 residues. The CDR3 sequence: CASSRGPNYEQYF. CDR3 in DNA: TGTGCCAGCAGCCGAGGCCCCAACTACGAGCAGTACTTC.

The rearrangement links TRBV20-1 to TRBJ1-5, with a possible D match to TRBD1 (6 bases). The germline V and J ends were trimmed by 3 bases and 6 bases, with 18 bases remaining between them. Germline CDR1 DFQATT, CDR2 SNEGSKA (reference sequence). This CDR3 is 15 amino acids long. CDR3 bases: TGCAGTGCTAGTGATAAGGTGGGGGCGGGTCAGCCCCAGCATTTT. Translation: CSASDKVGAGQPQHF.

This chain uses TRBV24-1 with TRBJ2-3; weak D call: TRBD2 (6 bases). The CDR3 is 16 residues long. V lost 1 base to trimming and J lost 0 bases, with 10 bases between them. Germline values: CDR1 KGHDR, CDR2 SFDVKD. The CDR3 nucleotides read TGTGCCACCAGTGATTTTCAGAGCGGGAGCACAGATACGCAGTATTTT. Translating it yields CATSDFQSGSTDTQYF.

The chain recombines TRBV24-1 with TRBJ2-3, with TRBD2 matching 12 bases. The V gene's germline CDR1 is KGHDR and CDR2 SFDVKD. Germline trimming cut 3 bases from V and 4 bases from J; bases unmatched to any gene: 7. This CDR3 contains 17 residues. CDR3 region: CATSDGSSGRASDTQYF. CDR3 in DNA: TGTGCCACCAGTGATGGATCTAGCGGGAGGGCCTCAGATACGCAGTATTTT.

The V and J genes are TRBV27 and TRBJ2-3; TRBD2 matches at 11 bases. Looked up from germline, CDR1 is MNHEY and CDR2 is SMNVEV (reference sequence). The CDR3 length is 17 residues. Trimming at V came to 6 bases and at J to 5 bases, leaving 13 bases not matched to a gene. CDR3 protein: CASRLGVSGRAIDTQYF. The DNA for the CDR3 is TGTGCCAGCAGGCTGGGGGTTAGCGGGAGGGCCATAGATACGCAGTATTTT.

This chain joins TRBV7-8 and TRBJ2-5, with 8 positions matching TRBD1. Germline lookup yields CDR1 SGHVS and CDR2 FQNEAQ. V lost 8 bases, J lost 7 bases, and 15 bases stayed unmatched. The CDR3 is made up of 15 amino acids. CDR3 DNA: TGTGCCAGCCACTTGAAGGGACAGGTACTTGGGACCCAGTACTTC. It codes for CASHLKGQVLGTQYF.

The V gene is TRBV4-1, the J gene TRBJ1-2; 7 bases line up with TRBD1. CDR3 length equals 15 residues. V shed 4 bases, J shed 7 bases, and the junction held 12 bases outside the gene matches. Germline-derived CDR1 and CDR2 are MGHRA and YSYEKL. CDR3 loop: CASSRGGPGQSGYTF. Written as DNA, the CDR3 is TGCGCCAGCAGCCGAGGGGGGCCGGGACAGTCTGGCTACACCTTC.

The gene calls are TRBV28 and TRBJ2-7; 8 bases are a match to TRBD1. The J segment lost 6 bases and the V segment lost 2 bases, leaving 6 bases of the junction unmatched. The V gene's germline CDR1 is MDHEN and CDR2 SYDVKM. CDR3 length equals 14 residues. CDR3 sequence (DNA): TGTGCCAGCAGTTTAAGGACAGGGAGAGCCGAGCAGTACTTC. Translated, it gives CASSLRTGRAEQYF.

This rearrangement joins TRBV3-1 (or the pseudogene TRBV3-2) to TRBJ2-5; TRBD1 aligns across 11 bases. This CDR3 has 13 amino acids. Germline loops: CDR1 LGHDT, CDR2 YNNKEL (reference sequence). The trim removed 8 bases at V and 4 bases at J, leaving 3 bases unmatched. The CDR3 nucleotides are TGTGCCAGCGGACAGGGGGCCTTAGAGACCCAGTACTTC. It specifies CASGQGALETQYF.

This chain joins TRBV7-2 and TRBJ1-1; 8 bases map to TRBD1. Germline assignment: CDR1 SGHTA and CDR2 FQGNSA. The CDR3 extends over 14 amino acids. V was pared by 7 bases and J by 4 bases, with 8 bases of the junction left unmatched. CDR3 sequence reads: CASKAAGGGTEAFF. In DNA form, the CDR3 reads TGTGCCAGCAAAGCGGCAGGGGGCGGCACTGAAGCTTTCTTT. Using reference TRBV7-2 and TRBJ1-1 for the parts outside the CDR3, the full variable domain is GAGVSQSPSNKVTEKGKDVELRCDPISGHTALYWYRQSLGQGLEFLIYFQGNSAPDKSGLPSDRFSAERTGGSVSTLTIQRTQQEDSAVYLCASKAAGGGTEAFFGQGTRLTVV.

V gene TRBV2 combines with J gene TRBJ1-1, with 7 bases lining up with TRBD1. V was pared by 0 bases and J by 1 base, with 2 bases of the junction left unmatched. CDR1 and CDR2 from the germline V gene are SNHLY and FYNNEI. This CDR3 spans 15 amino acids. The CDR3 region is CASSEARTGNTEAFF. DNA of the CDR3: TGTGCCAGCAGTGAAGCGAGGACAGGGAACACTGAAGCTTTCTTT.

The CDR3 spells CASSSTGLRYGYTF. CDR3 nucleotides: TGTGCCAGCAGTTCGACAGGTCTGAGGTATGGCTACACCTTC. The chain combines TRBV28 with TRBJ1-2; possible D gene TRBD1, 6 bases. Germline V CDR1 and CDR2: MDHEN, SYDVKM. The germline V and J ends were trimmed by 4 bases and 5 bases, with 14 bases remaining between them. The CDR3 length is 14 residues.

This clone was recorded a few times. The chain links TRBV19 to TRBJ2-1, with 10 nucleotides matching TRBD2. CDR1 is LNHDA and CDR2 is SQIVND in the germline V gene (reference sequence). The CDR3 has 18 amino acids. V lost 2 bases, J lost 0 bases, and 7 bases stayed unmatched. CDR3: CASSISSGSASSYNEQFF. The CDR3 region has the DNA TGTGCCAGTAGTATATCTAGCGGGAGCGCTTCCTCCTACAATGAGCAGTTCTTC.

The chain has TRBV5-6 and TRBJ2-7; no clear D gene. Germline V lookup: CDR1 SGHDT, CDR2 YYEEEE. CDR3 size: 12 residues. The ends were cut back, 2 bases at V and 6 bases at J, with 9 bases in the middle. The CDR3 here is CASSFFAGEQYF. The CDR3 coding sequence is TGTGCCAGCAGCTTTTTCGCCGGCGAGCAGTACTTC.

The chain uses TRBV20-1 and TRBJ1-6; D is undetermined. The CDR3 is 11 amino acids. Germline CDR1 is DFQATT and CDR2 is SNEGSKA (reference sequence). Trimming stripped 7 bases from V and 8 bases from J, with 9 bases between. The CDR3 sequence: CSGSQDSPLHF. CDR3 nucleotides: TGCAGTGGCAGTCAGGATTCACCCCTCCACTTT.

J is TRBJ2-1 and V is TRBV6-6; TRBD2 aligns across 10 bases. The CDR3 contains 15 residues. After removal of 7 bases from V and 7 bases from J, the junction contained 10 bases not matched to a gene. Germline V gene sequence: CDR1 MNHNY, CDR2 SVGAGI (reference sequence). The CDR3 sequence: CASIASGSSKNEQFF. The DNA of the CDR3 is TGTGCCAGCATAGCTAGCGGGAGCTCTAAGAATGAGCAGTTCTTC.

V and J are TRBV27 and TRBJ1-6; D might be TRBD1 (6 bases). The CDR3 has 15 residues. V was pared by 5 bases and J by 3 bases, with 11 bases between. Germline V gene sequence: CDR1 MNHEY, CDR2 SMNVEV (reference sequence). Here the CDR3 reads CASSKGGIYNSPLHF. In DNA, the CDR3 is TGTGCCAGCAGTAAAGGGGGAATCTATAATTCACCCCTCCACTTT.